The 7 T cell receptor beta chains below were found in one sample sequenced in a study of blood T cell repertoires in COVID-19. Produced via immunoSEQ multiplex PCR; TCRdb's table is partial and in-frame only. The repertoire includes about 290,000 clones, around 81% of them detected once, and around 4% sits in the top ten. The material sequenced was peripheral blood. The source is a woman between 50 and 59 years old with active or convalescent COVID-19.

The rearrangement joins TRBV7-9 to TRBJ2-7; TRBD1 agrees at 9 bases. CDR3 length equals 15 residues. The V and J ends lost 1 base and 1 base, in that order; junction bases with no gene match: 2. Germline V gene sequence: CDR1 SEHNR, CDR2 FQNEAQ (reference sequence). CDR3 sequence: CASSLDRGRSYEQYF. The CDR3 DNA reads TGTGCCAGCAGCTTAGACAGGGGGCGATCCTACGAGCAGTACTTC.

This chain's CDR3 is CASSTGAVGGTEAFF. The CDR3 region has the DNA TGTGCCAGTAGTACCGGAGCGGTCGGGGGCACTGAAGCTTTCTTT. The chain uses TRBV19 and TRBJ1-1, with D tentatively TRBD1 (5 bases). V was pared by 4 bases and J by 4 bases, with 16 bases between. CDR1 and CDR2 from the germline V gene are LNHDA and SQIVND (reference sequence). The CDR3 totals 15 residues.

This rearrangement joins TRBV12-3 or TRBV12-4 to TRBJ2-7; D gene ambiguous. The CDR3 extends over 11 amino acids. Trimming stripped 3 bases from V and 3 bases from J, with 3 bases between. The chain's CDR3 is CASSFGYEQYF. In DNA, the CDR3 is TGTGCCAGCAGTTTCGGCTACGAGCAGTACTTC.

This chain uses TRBV2 with TRBJ2-5; D call uncertain. V gave up 6 bases and J gave up 5 bases, with 13 bases separating them. There are 13 residues in the CDR3. Germline V gene sequence: CDR1 SNHLY, CDR2 FYNNEI. The CDR3: CASSAAPRETQYF. In DNA, the CDR3 is TGTGCCAGCAGCGCCGCCCCGCGGGAGACCCAGTACTTC.

The chain links TRBV5-1 to TRBJ2-1; the match to TRBD2 covers 10 bases. CDR3 length equals 16 residues. Germline assignment: CDR1 SGHRS and CDR2 YFSETQ. The trim removed 5 bases at V and 8 bases at J, leaving 13 bases unmatched. In DNA, the CDR3 is TGCGCCAGCAGACGGACCCCAGCGGGAGGGCCGGATGAGCAGTTCTTC. Translation: CASRRTPAGGPDEQFF.

This sequence joins TRBV7-2 and TRBJ2-3; 7 bases are a match to TRBD1. CDR3 length: 17 residues. Unmatched junction bases numbered 9, after V lost 1 base and J lost 2 bases. Germline V CDR1 and CDR2: SGHTA, FQGNSA. CDR3 amino acids: CASSLVGTGALTDTQYF. CDR3 nucleotide sequence: TGTGCCAGCAGCTTAGTGGGAACAGGGGCCCTCACAGATACGCAGTATTTT.

The rearrangement links TRBV14 to TRBJ2-3; 7 bases are a match to TRBD2. This CDR3 spans 17 amino acids. Trimming removed 4 bases from V and 6 bases from J; junction bases left unmatched: 16. In germline, CDR1 is SGHDN, CDR2 FVKESK. The CDR3 is CASSLRMGEGPLDTQYF. DNA of the CDR3: TGTGCCAGCAGCCTCCGAATGGGGGAGGGCCCCCTGGATACGCAGTATTTT.